This T cell receptor beta chain was recorded in a study of T cells in Graves' hyperthyroidism and ophthalmopathy. No progression to ophthalmopathy during 18 months of follow-up defined stable disease. Exclusions: uncontrolled infection, other autoimmune disease, pregnancy, lactation. Amplification targeted TCR beta CDR3 regions from RNA transcripts. First-round RT-PCR with HTBI primers amplified the TCR CDR3 region. TCRdb reprocessed the multiplex PCR reads via MiXCR and lists one record per CDR3 protein. The data hold approximately 590,000 distinct CDR3 sequences, with approximately 15% observed a single time. Ten or more counts support this clonotype. Germline values: CDR1 SGHNT, CDR2 YENEEA. With 0 bases removed from V and 5 bases from J, the gap between germline ends came to 13 bases. CDR3 length equals 15 residues.

Sequenced input: blood. This receptor was obtained from a woman aged 25 to 39 with Graves' hyperthyroidism. The chain employs TRBV11-3 and TRBJ2-5, with D perhaps matching TRBD2 (6 bases). In DNA form, the CDR3 reads TGTGCCAGCAGCTTAGATCCGACTAGTTTGGAGACCCAGTACTTC. It specifies CASSLDPTSLETQYF.